A selection of T cell receptor beta chains follows, all from one sample in a study of T cell responses to AZD1222 COVID-19 vaccine. Clones were read by immunoSEQ multiplex PCR, and TCRdb kept only the in-frame ones, dropping some. The sample carries about 73,000 clones, roughly 90% recorded once. The sample here was peripheral blood, taken 28 days after the second AZD1222 dose. The receptor source for this set is an adult who received the AZD1222 COVID-19 vaccine. Each CDR3 is given with its conserved first and last residue.

>TRBV7-3|TRBJ2-7
CASSPNPGAYEQYF
>TRBV27|TRBJ2-7
CASSLSWRGSYEQYF
>TRBV2|TRBJ1-1
CASTTGGANTEAFF
>TRBV5-5|TRBJ1-1
CASSLAEGRGTEAFF
>TRBV28|TRBJ1-2
CASERGSAYGYTF
>TRBV5-1|TRBJ2-7
CASSFPTGGRTEQYF
>TRBV6-5|TRBJ1-5
CASSYSTGQPQHF
>TRBV6-1|TRBJ2-7
CASSEPKDEQYF
>TRBV4-1|TRBJ1-1
CASSQDLRASTEAFF
>TRBV6-2/TRBV6-3|TRBJ1-5
CASSSRRLQPQHF
>TRBV4-1|TRBJ2-4
CASSQGQGTKNIQYF
>TRBV28|TRBJ1-5
CASSLWDRDNQPQHF
>TRBV11-1|TRBJ2-3
CASSYMITDTQYF
>TRBV30|TRBJ2-5
CAWSVEGETQYF
>TRBV2|TRBJ1-3
CASSEAGGNTIYF
>TRBV19|TRBJ1-5
CASSITTGTHQPQHF
>TRBV5-1|TRBJ1-1
CASSYSGGQNTEAFF
>TRBV5-6|TRBJ1-1
CASSWDRGLNTEAFF
>TRBV5-1|TRBJ1-6
CASSLRAVNSPLHF
>TRBV18|TRBJ2-1
CASSPPNGESYNEQFF
>TRBV5-1|TRBJ2-7
CASSSPGSSYEQYF
>TRBV6-2/TRBV6-3|TRBJ1-5
CASSRDTRGQPQHF
>TRBV7-2|TRBJ2-7
CASSLAFFEQYF
>TRBV2|TRBJ1-2
CASSKNRANYGYTF
>TRBV23-1|TRBJ1-3
CASSQSRGQVRFSGNTIYF
>TRBV5-6|TRBJ1-4
CASREQGLATNEKLFF
>TRBV19|TRBJ1-5
CASSINRLGNQPQHF
>TRBV3-1/TRBV3-2|TRBJ2-5
CASSQTSGARETQYF
>TRBV7-9|TRBJ2-2
CASSLRATNTGELFF
>TRBV27|TRBJ2-1
CATRFGGGNEQFF
>TRBV5-4|TRBJ2-7
CASSLAWDSEQYSSYEQYF
>TRBV9|TRBJ1-3
CASSVRRDANTIYF
>TRBV15|TRBJ1-5
CATSRVAGLSQPQHF
>TRBV10-1|TRBJ1-2
CASFSPGATNGYTF
>TRBV6-5|TRBJ1-2
CASSYSAGDLYGYTF
>TRBV19|TRBJ1-5
CASLLRDNSNQPQHF
>TRBV11-2|TRBJ2-3
CASSLEAWTEQYF
>TRBV18|TRBJ2-7
CASSPGPLGIDF
>TRBV4-2|TRBJ1-4
CASSQRLRNEKLFF
>TRBV29-1|TRBJ1-1
CSARGGEGTEAFF
>TRBV30|TRBJ1-2
CAWSGRARGYTF
>TRBV10-3|TRBJ2-1
CAIRDGTSNEQFF
>TRBV7-2|TRBJ1-2
CASSSDRKSNYGYTF
>TRBV7-3|TRBJ2-7
CASSLYLGRGVEQYF
>TRBV7-2|TRBJ2-3
CASRFNPGLASDTQYF
>TRBV10-3|TRBJ1-1
CAIRSAGQNTEAFF
>TRBV23-1|TRBJ2-7
CASSHPGGDEQYF
>TRBV7-9|TRBJ1-4
CASSRVEKLFF
>TRBV5-6|TRBJ1-2
CASSLTLRGGYTF
>TRBV11-2|TRBJ2-7
CASSLEAGGHEQYF
>TRBV5-4|TRBJ2-7
CASSLTTSGGDEQYF
>TRBV12-3/TRBV12-4|TRBJ1-1
CASSYSNTEAFF
>TRBV6-2/TRBV6-3|TRBJ1-6
CASSYSETVSSPLHF
>TRBV28|TRBJ1-2
CASDRGGYGYTF
>TRBV11-2|TRBJ2-5
CASSLVRETQYF
>TRBV4-2|TRBJ1-1
CASSTGSTEAFF